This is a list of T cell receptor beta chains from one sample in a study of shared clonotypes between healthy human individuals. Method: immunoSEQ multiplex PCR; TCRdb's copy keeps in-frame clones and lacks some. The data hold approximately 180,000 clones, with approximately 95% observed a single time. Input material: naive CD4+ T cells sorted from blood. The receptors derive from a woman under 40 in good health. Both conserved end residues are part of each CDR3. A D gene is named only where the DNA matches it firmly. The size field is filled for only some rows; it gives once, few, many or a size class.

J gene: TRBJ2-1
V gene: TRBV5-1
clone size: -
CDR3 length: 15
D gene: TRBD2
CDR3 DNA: TGCGCCAGCAGCCCGGGACTAGCGGGAGCCAATGAGCAGTTCTTC
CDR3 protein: CASSPGLAGANEQFF

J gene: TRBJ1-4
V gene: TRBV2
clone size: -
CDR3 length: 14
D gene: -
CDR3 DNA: TGTGCCAGCAGCCTACAGGGCCAGAATGAAAAACTGTTTTTT
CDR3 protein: CASSLQGQNEKLFF

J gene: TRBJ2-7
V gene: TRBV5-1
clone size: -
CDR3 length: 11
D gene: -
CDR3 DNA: TGCGCCAGCGGGGGCCCCTACGAGCAGTACTTC
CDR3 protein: CASGGPYEQYF

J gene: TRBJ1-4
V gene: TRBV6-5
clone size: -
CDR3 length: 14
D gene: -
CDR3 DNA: TGTGCCACGCAACGCTACCAGGATAATGAAAAACTGTTTTTT
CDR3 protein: CATQRYQDNEKLFF

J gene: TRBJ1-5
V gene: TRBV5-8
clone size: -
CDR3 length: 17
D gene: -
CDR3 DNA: TGTGCCAGCAGCTTGGTACGGTACAGCGATAGCAATCAGCCCCAGCATTTT
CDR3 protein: CASSLVRYSDSNQPQHF

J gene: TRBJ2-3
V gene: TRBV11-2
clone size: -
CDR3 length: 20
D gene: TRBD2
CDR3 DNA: TGTGCCAGCAGCTTAGAGGCCCCTAGCGGGAGGGCCAGATTCACAGATACGCAGTATTTT
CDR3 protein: CASSLEAPSGRARFTDTQYF

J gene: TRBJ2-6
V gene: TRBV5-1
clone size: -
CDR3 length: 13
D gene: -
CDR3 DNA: TGCGCCAGCAGCTTGGTTGGGGCCAACGTCCTGACTTTC
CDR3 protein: CASSLVGANVLTF

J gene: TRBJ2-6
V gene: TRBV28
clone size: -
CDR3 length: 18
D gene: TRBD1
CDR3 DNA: TGTGCCAGCAGCCCCCCGACAGGGGGCTTCTCTGGGGCCAACGTCCTGACTTTC
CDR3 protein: CASSPPTGGFSGANVLTF

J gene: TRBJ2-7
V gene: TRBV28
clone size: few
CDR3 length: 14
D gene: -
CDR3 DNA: TGTGCCAGCACCGCCGCTAGCGAAGCCTACGAGCAGTACTTC
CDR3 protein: CASTAASEAYEQYF

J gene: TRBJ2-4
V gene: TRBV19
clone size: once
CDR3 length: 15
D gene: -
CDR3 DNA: TGTGCCAGTAGTCCACCGGGAGTAGCCAAAAACATTCAGTACTTC
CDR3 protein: CASSPPGVAKNIQYF

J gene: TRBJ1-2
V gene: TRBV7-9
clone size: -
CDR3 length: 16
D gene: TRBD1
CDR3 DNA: TGTGCCAGCAGCTTGGGACAGGGGGCCGTTAACTATGGCTACACCTTC
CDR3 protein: CASSLGQGAVNYGYTF

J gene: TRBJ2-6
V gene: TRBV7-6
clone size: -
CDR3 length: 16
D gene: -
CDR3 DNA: TGTGCCAGCAGCCGCGGGACGCCATCTGGGGCCAACGTCCTGACTTTC
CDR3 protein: CASSRGTPSGANVLTF

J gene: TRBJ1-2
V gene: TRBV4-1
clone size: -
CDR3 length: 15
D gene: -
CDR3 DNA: TGCGCCAGCAGATACCCGGGGAGGGGCGGCTATGGCTACACCTTC
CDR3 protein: CASRYPGRGGYGYTF

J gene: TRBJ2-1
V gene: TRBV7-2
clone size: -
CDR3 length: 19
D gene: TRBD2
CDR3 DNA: TGTGCCAGCAGCTTAGGAGGCTTAGCGGCGGGAGCCCTGAGCAATGAGCAGTTCTTC
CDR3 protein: CASSLGGLAAGALSNEQFF

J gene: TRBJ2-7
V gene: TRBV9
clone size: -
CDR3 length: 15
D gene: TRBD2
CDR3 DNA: TGTGCCAGCAGCCCGCTACTAGCGGGAAACGACGAGCAGTACTTC
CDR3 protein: CASSPLLAGNDEQYF

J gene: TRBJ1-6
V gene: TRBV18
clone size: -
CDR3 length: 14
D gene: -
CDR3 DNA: TGTGCCAGCTCACCACTCGGGTTGAATTCACCCCTCCACTTT
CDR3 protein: CASSPLGLNSPLHF

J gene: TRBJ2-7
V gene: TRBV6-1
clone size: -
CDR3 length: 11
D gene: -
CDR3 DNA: TGTGCCAGCAGGCAGGGACACGAGCAGTACTTC
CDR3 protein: CASRQGHEQYF

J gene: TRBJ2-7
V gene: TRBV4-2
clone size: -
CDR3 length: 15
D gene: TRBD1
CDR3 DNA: TGTGCCAGCAGCACCCCGGGACAGGGTGGGAACGAGCAGTACTTC
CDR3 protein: CASSTPGQGGNEQYF

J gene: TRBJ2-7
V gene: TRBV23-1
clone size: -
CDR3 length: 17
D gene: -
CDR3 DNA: TGCGCCAGCAGTCAGTTCCGGGCGGCGGAGTATCTGTACGAGCAGTACTTC
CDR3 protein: CASSQFRAAEYLYEQYF

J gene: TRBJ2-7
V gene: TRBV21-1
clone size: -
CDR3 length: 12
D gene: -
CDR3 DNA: TGTGCCAGCAGCAAAGAACTTCGCGAGCAGTACTTC
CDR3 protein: CASSKELREQYF

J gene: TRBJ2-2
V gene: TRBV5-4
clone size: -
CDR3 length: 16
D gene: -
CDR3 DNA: TGTGCCAGCAGCCGAGGAAACAGACTCAACACCGGGGAGCTGTTTTTT
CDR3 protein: CASSRGNRLNTGELFF

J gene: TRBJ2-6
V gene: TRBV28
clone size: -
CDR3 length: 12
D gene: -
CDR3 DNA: TGTGCCACAGGGTCAGGGGCCAACGTCCTGACTTTC
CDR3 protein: CATGSGANVLTF

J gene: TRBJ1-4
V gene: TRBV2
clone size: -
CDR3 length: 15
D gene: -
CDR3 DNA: TGTGCCAGCAGGGACTTCCTTGCAACTAATGAAAAACTGTTTTTT
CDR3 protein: CASRDFLATNEKLFF

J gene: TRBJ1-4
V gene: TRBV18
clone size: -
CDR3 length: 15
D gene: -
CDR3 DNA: TGTGCCAGCTCATCACGGAGATCAACTAATGAAAAACTGTTTTTT
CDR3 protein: CASSSRRSTNEKLFF

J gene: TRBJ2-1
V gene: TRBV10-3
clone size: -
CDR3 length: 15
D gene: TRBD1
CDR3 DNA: TGTGCCACCGGCAGGGGGCCCGGAGGATACAATGAGCAGTTCTTC
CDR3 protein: CATGRGPGGYNEQFF

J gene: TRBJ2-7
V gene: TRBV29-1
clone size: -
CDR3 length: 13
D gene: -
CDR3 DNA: TGCAGCGCTCCGGACGGAAGCTCCTACGAGCAGTACTTC
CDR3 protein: CSAPDGSSYEQYF

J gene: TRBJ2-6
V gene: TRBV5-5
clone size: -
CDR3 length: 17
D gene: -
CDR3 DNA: TGTGCCAGCAGCTTTTCCGCAGGGTCCCCTGGGGCCAACGTCCTGACTTTC
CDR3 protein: CASSFSAGSPGANVLTF

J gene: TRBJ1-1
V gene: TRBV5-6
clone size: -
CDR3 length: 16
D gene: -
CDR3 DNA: TGTGCCAGCAGCTTAGGAGGGGTAAACTTGAACACTGAAGCTTTCTTT
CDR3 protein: CASSLGGVNLNTEAFF

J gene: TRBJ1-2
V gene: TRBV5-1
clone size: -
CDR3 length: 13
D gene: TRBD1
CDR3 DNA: TGCGCCAGCAGCTTTGGAGACAGGGATGGCTACACCTTC
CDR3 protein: CASSFGDRDGYTF

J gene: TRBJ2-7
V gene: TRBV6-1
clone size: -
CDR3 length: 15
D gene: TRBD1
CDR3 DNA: TGTGCCAGCAGTGGCTCCGGGACAGGGGCCTACGAGCAGTACTTC
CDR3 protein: CASSGSGTGAYEQYF

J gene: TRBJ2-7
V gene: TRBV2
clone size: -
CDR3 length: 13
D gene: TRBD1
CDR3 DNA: TGTGCCAGCGCCGGGACAGGGGACCACGAGCAGTACTTC
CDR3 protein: CASAGTGDHEQYF